This T cell receptor (beta chain) was captured by sequencing in a study of blood T cell repertoires in COVID-19. Across the whole study: PBMCs, B-cell-depleted T cells, or T cells were the source of the cDNA or gDNA that made up the material.

Per the authors' pipeline: Amplification of reference gene primers provided the estimated nucleated cell counts. The table came from immunoSEQ multiplex PCR; TCRdb's copy has only in-frame clones and leaves some out. Clonal size and the V and J genes are those of that table, whereas D and trimming came from the DNA. This sample carries 72,000 or so clones, roughly nine tenths of them seen once, and the ten largest clones take about an eighth. V lost 5 bases to trimming and J lost 1 base, with 20 bases between them. Germline CDR1 is SGHVS and CDR2 is FNYEAQ. The CDR3 contains 18 residues. Sequences were obtained from peripheral blood. The J gene is TRBJ1-4, the V gene TRBV7-6; perhaps TRBD1 as D (5 bases). The clonotype was recovered from a woman aged 55-69 years with acute or convalescent COVID-19. The DNA of the CDR3 is TGTGCCAGCAGCCCAGGGCGGGAGGCCAGCATAACTAATGAAAAACTGTTTTTT. Protein product: CASSPGREASITNEKLFF.